These 7 T cell receptor beta chains were sequenced from one sample in a study of beta chain features in type 1 diabetes. Sequenced material consisted of expressed TCRB transcripts (all of the isolated RNA was reverse transcribed). TCRdb's copy holds only in-frame clones and misses some; the assay was immunoSEQ multiplex PCR. The sample has 150,000 or so clones, approximately 9.2% seen once; the top ten hold about 0.61%. The sequencing sample was made of central memory CD4+ T cells from blood. The receptors derive from a young man in good health.

V is TRBV4-1 and J is TRBJ2-6, with 8 bases matching TRBD1. The J segment lost 12 bases and the V segment lost 0 bases, leaving 10 bases of the junction unmatched. The CDR3 runs to 16 residues. Germline V gene lookup returns CDR1 MGHRA and CDR2 YSYEKL. The CDR3 coding sequence is TGCGCCAGCAGCCAAGAAAGCAGGGGGCGCTTGGGCGTCCTGACTTTC. It translates to CASSQESRGRLGVLTF.

This clone has a handful of counts. V is TRBV7-2 and J is TRBJ2-3, with TRBD2 matching over 9 bases. Germline V lookup: CDR1 SGHTA, CDR2 FQGNSA. J lost 0 bases, V lost 5 bases, and 12 bases had no gene match. The CDR3 has 18 residues. This chain's CDR3 is CASSPQGLAGTSTDTQYF. CDR3 nucleotides: TGTGCCAGCAGCCCCCAGGGGCTAGCGGGGACTAGCACAGATACGCAGTATTTT. The full variable domain, completed using reference TRBV7-2 and TRBJ2-3, is GAGVSQSPSNKVTEKGKDVELRCDPISGHTALYWYRQSLGQGLEFLIYFQGNSAPDKSGLPSDRFSAERTGGSVSTLTIQRTQQEDSAVYLCASSPQGLAGTSTDTQYFGPGTRLTVL.

This clone was picked up a small number of times. V gene TRBV19 combines with J gene TRBJ2-6, with 11 positions matching TRBD1. V shed 4 bases and J 2 bases; nucleotides not matched to a gene: 13. Germline V lookup: CDR1 LNHDA, CDR2 SQIVND (reference sequence). This CDR3 has 20 residues. CDR3 sequence: CASSTYPGQGGLAGANVLTF. CDR3 in DNA: TGTGCCAGTAGTACGTACCCGGGACAGGGGGGATTGGCTGGGGCCAACGTCCTGACTTTC. Drawing the rest from reference TRBV19 and TRBJ2-6, the complete variable domain is DGGITQSPKYLFRKEGQNVTLSCEQNLNHDAMYWYRQDPGQGLRLIYYSQIVNDFQKGDIAEGYSVSREKKESFPLTVTSAQKNPTAFYLCASSTYPGQGGLAGANVLTFGAGSRLTVL.

This clone was observed many times. The chain joins TRBV7-9 to TRBJ2-3, with 7 bases identical to TRBD2. Germline V gives CDR1 SEHNR, CDR2 FQNEAQ (reference sequence). This CDR3 is 13 amino acids long. With 10 bases clipped from V and 5 bases from J, the junction kept 9 bases outside the gene matches. The CDR3 here is CATRAAGVDTQYF. In DNA form, the CDR3 reads TGTGCCACACGAGCCGCGGGGGTAGATACGCAGTATTTT. Based on the CDR3 plus reference TRBV7-9 and TRBJ2-3, the full variable domain is DTGVSQNPRHKITKRGQNVTFRCDPISEHNRLYWYRQTLGQGPEFLTYFQNEAQLEKSRLLSDRFSAERPKGSFSTLEIQRTEQGDSAMYLCATRAAGVDTQYFGPGTRLTVL.

This clone was seen only a few times. CDR3 nucleotides: TGTGCCAGCAGTCAAGCTAGACAGGGCTATGGCTACACCTTC. Translation: CASSQARQGYGYTF. This chain links TRBV6-6 with TRBJ1-2; 7 nucleotides agree with TRBD1. The CDR3 sequence is 14 residues long. The germline V gene encodes CDR1 MNHNY and CDR2 SVGAGI (reference sequence). V lost 5 bases and J lost 4; bases outside the gene matches: 7.

This clone came up a few times. This chain links TRBV19 with TRBJ2-4; the match to TRBD1 covers 7 bases. CDR1 and CDR2 from the germline V gene are LNHDA and SQIVND (reference sequence). J lost 1 base, V lost 0 bases, and 12 bases had no gene match. CDR3 size: 19 residues. CDR3 amino acids: CASSIEPQGEGEAKNIQYF. The CDR3 DNA reads TGTGCCAGTAGTATAGAGCCGCAGGGGGAAGGTGAGGCCAAAAACATTCAGTACTTC.

DNA for the CDR3: TGTGCCAGCAGCACGACAGCTTTAGGGACCCAGTACTTC. This encodes CASSTTALGTQYF. V gene TRBV5-8 combines with J gene TRBJ2-5, with a possible D match to TRBD1 (5 bases). The ends were cut back, 4 bases at V and 7 bases at J, with 14 bases in the middle. Germline assignment: CDR1 SGHTS and CDR2 YDEGEE. The CDR3 is 13 amino acids.